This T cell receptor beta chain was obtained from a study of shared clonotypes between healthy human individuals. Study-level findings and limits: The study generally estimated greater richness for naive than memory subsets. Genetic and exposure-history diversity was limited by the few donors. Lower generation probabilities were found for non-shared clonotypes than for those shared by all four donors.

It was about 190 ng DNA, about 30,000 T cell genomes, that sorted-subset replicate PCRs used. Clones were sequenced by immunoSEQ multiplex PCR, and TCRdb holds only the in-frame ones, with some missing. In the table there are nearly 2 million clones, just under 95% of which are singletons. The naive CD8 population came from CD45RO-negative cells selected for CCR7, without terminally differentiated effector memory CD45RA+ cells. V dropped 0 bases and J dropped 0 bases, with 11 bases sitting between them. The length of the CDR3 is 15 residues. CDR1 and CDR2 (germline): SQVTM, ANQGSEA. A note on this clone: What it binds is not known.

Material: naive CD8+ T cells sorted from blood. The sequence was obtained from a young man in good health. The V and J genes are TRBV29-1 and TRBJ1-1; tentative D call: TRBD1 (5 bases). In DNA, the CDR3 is TGCAGCGTTGAAGAATGGACATCCCTGAACACTGAAGCTTTCTTT. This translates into CSVEEWTSLNTEAFF.